The rows below give T cell receptor beta chains drawn from one sample of a study of T cells after yellow fever vaccination. TCRdb analysed the 5' RACE reads with MiXCR anew, one entry per CDR3 protein. The sample carries around 320,000 distinct CDR3 sequences, around 11% recorded once. Here the sequenced sample was CD4+ T cells sorted from PBMCs, taken 45 days after the yellow fever booster vaccination. The receptors derive from a man between 18 and 35 years old who received the YFV17D yellow fever vaccine. Each CDR3 is given with its conserved first and last residue. D genes are given only for firm matches. Size values are once, few and many counts, or a class for expanded clones, and some rows have none.

d_gene: -
v_gene: TRBV6-5
abundance: few
j_gene: TRBJ2-3
CDR3aa: CASSSYLSTDTQYF
CDR3nt: TGTGCCAGCAGTTCTTATTTAAGCACAGATACGCAGTATTTT

d_gene: -
v_gene: TRBV12-2
abundance: few
j_gene: TRBJ1-6
CDR3aa: CASRSSPDSPLHF
CDR3nt: TGTGCAAGTCGCTCCAGCCCTGATTCACCCCTCCACTTT

d_gene: -
v_gene: TRBV14
abundance: few
j_gene: TRBJ2-3
CDR3aa: CASSPLRNPDTDTQYF
CDR3nt: TGTGCCAGCAGCCCCTTAAGGAATCCCGACACAGATACGCAGTATTTT

d_gene: -
v_gene: TRBV6-1
abundance: -
j_gene: TRBJ1-6
CDR3aa: CASSEAGRDFNSPLHF
CDR3nt: TGTGCCAGCAGTGAAGCCGGCAGGGATTTCAATTCACCCCTCCACTTT

d_gene: -
v_gene: TRBV2
abundance: -
j_gene: TRBJ1-1
CDR3aa: CASSSGTDTEAFF
CDR3nt: TGTGCCAGCAGTAGCGGCACGGACACTGAAGCTTTCTTT

d_gene: TRBD1
v_gene: TRBV6-5
abundance: -
j_gene: TRBJ2-3
CDR3aa: CASSYTTGGRDTQYF
CDR3nt: TGTGCCAGCAGTTACACCACAGGGGGCCGGGATACGCAGTATTTT

d_gene: TRBD2
v_gene: TRBV6-6
abundance: few
j_gene: TRBJ2-3
CDR3aa: CASRRLAGETDTQYF
CDR3nt: TGTGCCAGCAGGCGACTAGCGGGGGAGACAGATACGCAGTATTTT

d_gene: -
v_gene: TRBV12-3/TRBV12-4
abundance: -
j_gene: TRBJ2-3
CDR3aa: CASSLFSGEAYTQYF
CDR3nt: TGTGCCAGCAGTTTATTTTCAGGGGAAGCGTATACGCAGTATTTT

d_gene: -
v_gene: TRBV29-1
abundance: -
j_gene: TRBJ2-1
CDR3aa: CSVSDRNNEQFF
CDR3nt: TGCAGCGTATCGGACAGAAACAATGAGCAGTTCTTC

d_gene: TRBD2
v_gene: TRBV10-3
abundance: -
j_gene: TRBJ2-5
CDR3aa: CAISAAGTKKETQYF
CDR3nt: TGTGCCATCAGTGCCGCCGGGACTAAGAAAGAGACCCAGTACTTC

d_gene: -
v_gene: TRBV7-2
abundance: many
j_gene: TRBJ2-5
CDR3aa: CASSRGETQYF
CDR3nt: TGTGCCAGCAGCCGCGGAGAGACCCAGTACTTC

d_gene: -
v_gene: TRBV20-1
abundance: many
j_gene: TRBJ1-5
CDR3aa: CSASSGNQPQHF
CDR3nt: TGCAGTGCTAGCTCCGGGAATCAGCCCCAGCATTTT

d_gene: -
v_gene: TRBV20-1
abundance: few
j_gene: TRBJ1-5
CDR3aa: CSARGDYRVGQPQHF
CDR3nt: TGCAGTGCTAGGGGGGACTACAGGGTTGGACAGCCCCAGCATTTT

d_gene: -
v_gene: TRBV5-8
abundance: few
j_gene: TRBJ2-5
CDR3aa: CASSFGHRGETQYF
CDR3nt: TGTGCCAGCAGCTTCGGACACCGAGGAGAGACCCAGTACTTC

d_gene: -
v_gene: TRBV20-1
abundance: few
j_gene: TRBJ2-7
CDR3aa: CSARGDRVYEQYF
CDR3nt: TGCAGTGCTAGAGGTGACAGAGTGTACGAGCAGTACTTC

d_gene: -
v_gene: TRBV11-2
abundance: -
j_gene: TRBJ1-1
CDR3aa: CASSSGEAFF
CDR3nt: TGTGCCAGCAGCTCAGGGGAAGCTTTCTTT

d_gene: TRBD2
v_gene: TRBV5-1
abundance: -
j_gene: TRBJ2-5
CDR3aa: CASRKDSGVQETEYF
CDR3nt: TGCGCCAGCAGAAAGGATAGCGGGGTACAAGAGACCGAGTACTTC

d_gene: -
v_gene: TRBV9
abundance: -
j_gene: TRBJ1-2
CDR3aa: CASTMGLGYYGYTF
CDR3nt: TGTGCCAGCACCATGGGGTTAGGGTACTATGGCTACACCTTC

d_gene: -
v_gene: TRBV7-2
abundance: many
j_gene: TRBJ2-7
CDR3aa: CASSWRDYEQYF
CDR3nt: TGTGCCAGCAGCTGGCGAGACTACGAGCAGTACTTC

d_gene: -
v_gene: TRBV6-1
abundance: many
j_gene: TRBJ1-5
CDR3aa: CASLVRPGQPQHF
CDR3nt: TGTGCCAGCCTCGTTAGACCCGGGCAGCCCCAGCATTTT

d_gene: -
v_gene: TRBV20-1
abundance: few
j_gene: TRBJ1-3
CDR3aa: CSAFRVESGNTIYF
CDR3nt: TGCAGTGCTTTCAGGGTCGAAAGTGGAAACACCATATATTTT

d_gene: -
v_gene: TRBV5-1
abundance: -
j_gene: TRBJ2-1
CDR3aa: CASSLGADRPHEQFF
CDR3nt: TGCGCCAGCAGCTTGGGGGCGGATCGTCCACATGAGCAGTTCTTC

d_gene: TRBD1
v_gene: TRBV3-1
abundance: -
j_gene: TRBJ1-1
CDR3aa: CASRLRGKDTEAFF
CDR3nt: TGTGCCAGCAGACTCAGGGGGAAGGACACTGAAGCTTTCTTT

d_gene: TRBD2
v_gene: TRBV5-4
abundance: few
j_gene: TRBJ2-7
CDR3aa: CASSPERGAFYEQYF
CDR3nt: TGTGCCAGCAGCCCGGAGCGGGGGGCTTTCTACGAGCAGTACTTC